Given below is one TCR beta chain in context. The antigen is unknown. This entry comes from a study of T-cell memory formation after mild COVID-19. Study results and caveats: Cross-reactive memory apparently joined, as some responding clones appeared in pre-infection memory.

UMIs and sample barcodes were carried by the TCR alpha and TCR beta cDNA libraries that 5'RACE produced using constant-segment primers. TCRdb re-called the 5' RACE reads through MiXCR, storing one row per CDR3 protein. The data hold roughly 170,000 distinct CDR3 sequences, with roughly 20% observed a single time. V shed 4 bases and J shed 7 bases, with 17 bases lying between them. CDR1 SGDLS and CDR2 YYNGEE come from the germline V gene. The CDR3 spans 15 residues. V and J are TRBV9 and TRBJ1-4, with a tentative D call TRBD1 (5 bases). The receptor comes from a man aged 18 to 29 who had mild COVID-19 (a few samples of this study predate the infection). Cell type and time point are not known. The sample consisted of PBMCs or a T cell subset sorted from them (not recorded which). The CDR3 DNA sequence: TGTGCCAGCAGCCCCGGGGCGGCCTTTGGTGAAAAACTGTTTTTT. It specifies CASSPGAAFGEKLFF.